One and the same sample provided the 16 T cell receptor beta chains below, sequenced in a study of PD-1 blockade in classical Hodgkin lymphoma (TCRdb year 2020). The library was made by the immunoSEQ multiplex PCR assay. The immuneACCESS repertoire file appears here via TCRdb, limited to in-frame rearrangements. These files lack a portion of the clones; in checked studies, under half of the deficit traces to unresolved V genes, and the cause of the others is not known. This sample is represented by approximately 24,000 clones; 70% to 85% of them were singletons. Roughly 23% of the sample is held by the ten biggest clonotypes. Explained via the paper, the time point label denotes: cycle 4 day 1 (C4D1), after six to seven weeks of nivolumab. All trial patients had relapsed after autologous stem cell transplantation, with cohorts A, B and C differing in prior brentuximab vedotin exposure. Material: peripheral blood mononuclear cells (PBMCs), obtained before the fourth cycle of nivolumab. The receptors originated from a human donor with classical Hodgkin lymphoma.

The CDR3 DNA is TGTGCCAGCTCACGAGCCTTGAGCGGGAGTCTCCCCAACCATACCTACGAGCAGTACTTC. Its translation is CASSRALSGSLPNHTYEQYF. The chain has TRBV18 and TRBJ2-7, with 8 bases aligning to TRBD2. Germline V gene data show CDR1 as KGHSH and CDR2 as LQKENI. The CDR3 contains 20 residues. Trimming at V came to 4 bases and at J to 2 bases, leaving 22 bases not matched to a gene.

The rearrangement joins TRBV7-8 to TRBJ2-2, with D tentatively TRBD2 (6 bases). Trimming shortened V by 4 bases and J by 4 bases, and 13 bases separated the two germline ends. Germline CDR1 and CDR2: SGHVS and FQNEAQ. There are 15 residues in the CDR3. The CDR3 nucleotides are TGTGCCAGCAGCTCCAGCGGGCTTATCACCGGGGAGCTGTTTTTT. Translating it yields CASSSSGLITGELFF.

The rearrangement links TRBV18 to TRBJ2-2, with D perhaps matching TRBD1 (6 bases). CDR1 is KGHSH and CDR2 is LQKENI in the germline V gene. The CDR3 spans 15 residues. Trimming stripped 3 bases from V and 1 base from J, with 9 bases between. As DNA, the CDR3 is TGTGCCAGCTCACCCCGGGACAAGAACACCGGGGAGCTGTTTTTT. This sequence encodes CASSPRDKNTGELFF.

The table lists this clone with a count of one. The V gene is TRBV9, the J gene TRBJ1-3; D ambiguous. Germline lookup yields CDR1 SGDLS and CDR2 YYNGEE. The CDR3 is 14 amino acids. V was shortened by 3 bases and J by 0 bases, with 7 bases between the two germline ends. CDR3 sequence (DNA): TGTGCCAGCAGCGAGGACCTCTCTGGAAACACCATATATTTT. It encodes CASSEDLSGNTIYF.

The chain couples TRBV12-1 to TRBJ1-6; the table's D call, TRBD1, was not checked against the DNA. TRBV12-1 is tagged as a pseudogene. CDR3 length: 17 residues. The CDR3 protein is CARLGKGRTGNNSPLHF. CDR3 in DNA: TGTGCCAGGCTAGGAAAGGGTAGGACAGGGAATAATTCACCCCTCCACTTT.

This rearrangement joins TRBV5-1 to TRBJ1-1, with no clear D. CDR3 length: 14 residues. CDR1 SGHRS and CDR2 YFSETQ come from the germline V gene. V was shortened by 1 base and J by 4 bases, with 11 bases between the two germline ends. CDR3 nucleotide sequence: TGCGCCAGCAGCTTGATGCACCAGAGCACTGAAGCTTTCTTT. Its translation: CASSLMHQSTEAFF.

This sequence joins TRBV4-2 and TRBJ2-7, with 8 bases fitting TRBD2. This CDR3 has 17 residues. Germline V gives CDR1 LGHNA, CDR2 YNFKEQ. V was clipped by 1 base and J by 1 base; unmatched bases: 9. CDR3 region: CASSQAPSGWQSYEQYF. Written as DNA, the CDR3 is TGTGCCAGCAGCCAAGCCCCTAGCGGGTGGCAATCCTACGAGCAGTACTTC.

The chain couples TRBV7-9 to TRBJ2-1; 8 bases fit TRBD1. The CDR3 contains 16 residues. Germline V lookup: CDR1 SEHNR, CDR2 FQNEAQ (reference sequence). With 5 bases clipped from V and 6 bases from J, the junction kept 12 bases outside the gene matches. The CDR3 spells CASSQRQGAIGNEQFF. CDR3 coding DNA: TGTGCCAGCAGCCAGAGGCAGGGGGCAATCGGCAATGAGCAGTTCTTC.

The chain is built from TRBV30 and TRBJ1-1; the match to TRBD1 covers 9 bases. CDR3 size: 12 residues. Looked up from germline, CDR1 is GTSNPN and CDR2 is SVGIG (reference sequence). Trimming at V came to 7 bases and at J to 5 bases, leaving 5 bases not matched to a gene. CDR3 coding DNA: TGTGCCTCCCACAGGGGGCGGACTGAAGCTTTCTTT. As protein: CASHRGRTEAFF.

This clone occurred once. J is TRBJ1-4 and V is TRBV7-8, with D unclear. CDR1 is SGHVS, CDR2 FQNEAQ, per germline. CDR3 length: 14 residues. With 3 bases removed from V and 5 bases from J, the gap between germline ends came to 10 bases. The CDR3: CASSFFAPNEKLFF. The CDR3 region has the DNA TGTGCCAGCAGCTTCTTCGCCCCAAATGAAAAACTGTTTTTT.

This clone was seen only a few times. The chain is built from TRBV6-1 and TRBJ1-6, with 8 bases lining up with TRBD1. Germline V gene lookup returns CDR1 MNHNS and CDR2 SASEGT. The length of the CDR3 is 14 residues. Trimming removed 7 bases from V and 9 bases from J; junction bases left unmatched: 8. The CDR3 region is CASTTGQGGSPLHF. CDR3 sequence (DNA): TGTGCCAGCACCACAGGACAGGGAGGTTCACCCCTCCACTTT.

The chain joins TRBV9 to TRBJ1-3; D is undetermined. There are 14 residues in the CDR3. The V gene's germline CDR1 is SGDLS and CDR2 YYNGEE. V was cut by 0 bases and J by 0 bases, with 4 bases left in between. The CDR3 loop reads CASSVGNSGNTIYF. CDR3 bases: TGTGCCAGCAGCGTAGGCAACTCTGGAAACACCATATATTTT. Looking up the rest from reference TRBV9 and TRBJ1-3 gives the full variable domain: DSGVTQTPKHLITATGQRVTLRCSPRSGDLSVYWYQQSLDQGLQFLIQYYNGEERAKGNILERFSAQQFPDLHSELNLSSLELGDSALYFCASSVGNSGNTIYFGEGSWLTVV.

CDR3 DNA sequence: TGTGCCAGCAGGGATGCGACACTTTCGGAGCAGTACTTC. This sequence encodes CASRDATLSEQYF. The chain is built from TRBV6-5 and TRBJ2-7, with unresolved D. Germline CDR1 reads MNHEY; CDR2 reads SVGAGI. The CDR3 loop spans 13 amino acids. Deletions cut 6 bases from V and 7 bases from J, with 16 bases between.

The chain recombines TRBV5-1 with TRBJ2-3; 8 nucleotides agree with TRBD2. This CDR3 spans 16 amino acids. The germline V gene has CDR1 SGHRS and CDR2 YFSETQ. V lost 1 base, J lost 7 bases, and 11 bases stayed unmatched. CDR3 coding DNA: TGCGCCAGCAGCTTGAGCGTTGCGGGAGGCATGAATACGCAGTATTTT. It yields the protein CASSLSVAGGMNTQYF.

In this sample, this clone turned up once. This rearrangement joins TRBV18 to TRBJ2-1; 12 bases are a match to TRBD2. Germline V gene lookup returns CDR1 KGHSH and CDR2 LQKENI. There are 15 residues in the CDR3. V shed 3 bases, J shed 5 bases, and the junction held 2 bases outside the gene matches. The CDR3 nucleotides read TGTGCCAGCTCACCGAGACTAGCGGGAGACAATGAGCAGTTCTTC. It encodes CASSPRLAGDNEQFF.

The chain employs TRBV19 and TRBJ1-1; D is unclear. Germline V gives CDR1 LNHDA, CDR2 SQIVND (reference sequence). The CDR3 spans 14 residues. Between the trimmed V and J ends, which lost 6 bases and 1 base, there was a span of 12 bases. The CDR3 DNA reads as TGTGCCAGTAGATCCCCCCCAGGGAACACTGAAGCTTTCTTT. Protein sequence: CASRSPPGNTEAFF.